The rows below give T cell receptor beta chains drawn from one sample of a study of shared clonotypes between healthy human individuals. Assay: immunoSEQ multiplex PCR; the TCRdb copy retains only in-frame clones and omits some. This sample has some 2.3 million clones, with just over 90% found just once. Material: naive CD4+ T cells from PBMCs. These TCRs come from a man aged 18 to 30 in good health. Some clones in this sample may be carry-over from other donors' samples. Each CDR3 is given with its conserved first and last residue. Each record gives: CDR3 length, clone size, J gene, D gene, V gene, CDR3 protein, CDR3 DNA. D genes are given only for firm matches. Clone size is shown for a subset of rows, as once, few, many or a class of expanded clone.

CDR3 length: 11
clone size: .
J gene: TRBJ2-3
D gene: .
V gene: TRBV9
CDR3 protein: CASSVGDTQYF
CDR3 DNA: TGTGCCAGCAGCGTTGGCGATACGCAGTATTTT

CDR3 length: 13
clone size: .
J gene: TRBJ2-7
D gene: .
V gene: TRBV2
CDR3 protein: CASTTTPGVEQYF
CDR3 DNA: TGTGCCAGCACCACCACCCCGGGGGTCGAGCAGTACTTC

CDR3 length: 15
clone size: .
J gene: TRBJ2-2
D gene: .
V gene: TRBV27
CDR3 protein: CASSLLSGNTGELFF
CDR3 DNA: TGTGCCAGCAGTTTATTATCGGGGAACACCGGGGAGCTGTTTTTT

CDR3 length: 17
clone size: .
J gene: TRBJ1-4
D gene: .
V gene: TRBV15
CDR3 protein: CATSRVPPGATNEKLFF
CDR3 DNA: TGTGCCACCAGCAGAGTCCCCCCAGGCGCAACTAATGAAAAACTGTTTTTT

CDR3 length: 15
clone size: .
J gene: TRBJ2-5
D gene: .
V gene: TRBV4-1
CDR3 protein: CASRKGGAAQETQYF
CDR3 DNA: TGCGCCAGCAGAAAAGGGGGGGCCGCTCAAGAGACCCAGTACTTC

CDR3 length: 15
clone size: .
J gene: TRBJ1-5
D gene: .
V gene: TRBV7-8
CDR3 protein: CASSLGTERNQPQHF
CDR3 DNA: TGTGCCAGCAGCTTAGGTACAGAGCGCAATCAGCCCCAGCATTTT

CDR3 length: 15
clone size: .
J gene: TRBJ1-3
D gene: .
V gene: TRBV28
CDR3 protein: CASSFSQGAGNTIYF
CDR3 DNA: TGTGCCAGCAGTTTCTCACAGGGTGCTGGAAACACCATATATTTT

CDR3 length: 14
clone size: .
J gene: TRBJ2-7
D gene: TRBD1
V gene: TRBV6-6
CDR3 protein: CASTTTGGFYEQYF
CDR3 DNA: TGTGCCAGCACCACGACAGGGGGCTTCTACGAGCAGTACTTC

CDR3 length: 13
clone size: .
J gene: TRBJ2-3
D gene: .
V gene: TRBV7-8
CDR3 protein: CASSLALGDTQYF
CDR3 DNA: TGTGCCAGCAGCTTAGCGCTCGGGGACACGCAGTATTTT

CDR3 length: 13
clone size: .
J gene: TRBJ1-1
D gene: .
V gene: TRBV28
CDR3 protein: CASSSTGPPAAFF
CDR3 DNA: TGTGCCAGCAGTTCAACGGGCCCACCTGCCGCTTTCTTT

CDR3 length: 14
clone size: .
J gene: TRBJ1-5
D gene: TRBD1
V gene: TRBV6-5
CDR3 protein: CASRTYRGSQPQHF
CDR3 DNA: TGTGCCAGCCGGACCTACAGGGGTAGTCAGCCCCAGCATTTT

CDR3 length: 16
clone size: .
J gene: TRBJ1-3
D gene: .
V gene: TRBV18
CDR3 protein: CASSPLTQLSGNTIYF
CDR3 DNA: TGTGCCAGCTCACCATTAACACAGCTCTCTGGAAACACCATATATTTT

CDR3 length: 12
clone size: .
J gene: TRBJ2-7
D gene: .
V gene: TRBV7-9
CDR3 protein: CASSSTIYEQYF
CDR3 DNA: TGTGCCAGCAGCTCTACGATCTACGAGCAGTACTTC

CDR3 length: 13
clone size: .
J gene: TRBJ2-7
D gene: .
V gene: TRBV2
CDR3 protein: CAIAPGGTYEQYF
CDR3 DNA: TGTGCCATCGCTCCCGGGGGCACCTACGAGCAGTACTTC

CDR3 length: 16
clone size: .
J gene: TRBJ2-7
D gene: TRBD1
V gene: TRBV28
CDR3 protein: CASSSNPGTGTYEQYF
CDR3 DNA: TGTGCCAGCAGTTCGAACCCCGGGACAGGGACTTACGAGCAGTACTTC

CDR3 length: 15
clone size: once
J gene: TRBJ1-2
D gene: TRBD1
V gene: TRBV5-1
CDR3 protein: CASSLFGQGEYGYTF
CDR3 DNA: TGCGCCAGCAGCTTGTTTGGACAGGGGGAGTATGGCTACACCTTC

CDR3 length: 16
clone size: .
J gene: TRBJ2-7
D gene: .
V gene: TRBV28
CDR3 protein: CASSRSGRSDSYEQYF
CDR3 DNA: TGTGCCAGCAGCCGATCAGGGCGGTCTGACTCCTACGAGCAGTACTTC

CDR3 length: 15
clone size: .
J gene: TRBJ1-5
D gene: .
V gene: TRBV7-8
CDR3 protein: CASSFTGPSAQPQHF
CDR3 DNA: TGTGCCAGCAGCTTTACTGGCCCCTCGGCTCAGCCCCAGCATTTT

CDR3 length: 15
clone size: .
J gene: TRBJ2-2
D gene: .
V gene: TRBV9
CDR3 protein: CASSVYGGHTGELFF
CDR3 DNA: TGTGCCAGCAGCGTATACGGCGGGCACACCGGGGAGCTGTTTTTT

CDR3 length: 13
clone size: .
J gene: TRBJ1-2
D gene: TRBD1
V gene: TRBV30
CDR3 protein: CAWSYRGLYGYTF
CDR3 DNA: TGTGCCTGGAGTTACAGGGGTCTTTATGGCTACACCTTC

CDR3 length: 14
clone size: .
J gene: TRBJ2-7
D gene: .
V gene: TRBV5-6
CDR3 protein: CASSKGPNSDEQYF
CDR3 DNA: TGTGCCAGCAGCAAGGGACCTAACTCGGACGAGCAGTACTTC

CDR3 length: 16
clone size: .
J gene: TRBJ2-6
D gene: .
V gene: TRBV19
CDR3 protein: CASSIGRLGGANVLTF
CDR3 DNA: TGTGCCAGTAGTATAGGACGGCTTGGGGGGGCCAACGTCCTGACTTTC

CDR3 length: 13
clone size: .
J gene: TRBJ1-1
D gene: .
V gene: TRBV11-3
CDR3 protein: CASSLGQNTEAFF
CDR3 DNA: TGTGCCAGCAGCTTAGGACAAAACACTGAAGCTTTCTTT

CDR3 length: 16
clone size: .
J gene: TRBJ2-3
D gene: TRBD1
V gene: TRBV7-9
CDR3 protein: CASSSGRTGRADTQYF
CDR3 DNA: TGTGCCAGCAGCTCAGGCAGGACAGGGCGAGCAGATACGCAGTATTTT

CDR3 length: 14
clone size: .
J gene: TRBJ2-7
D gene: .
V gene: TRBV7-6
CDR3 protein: CASSLRRTAYEQYF
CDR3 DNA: TGTGCCAGCAGCTTAAGGAGGACAGCCTACGAGCAGTACTTC

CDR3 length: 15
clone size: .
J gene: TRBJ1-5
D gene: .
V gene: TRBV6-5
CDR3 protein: CASRGRGPGNQPQHF
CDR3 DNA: TGTGCCAGCCGGGGGCGAGGCCCGGGGAATCAGCCCCAGCATTTT

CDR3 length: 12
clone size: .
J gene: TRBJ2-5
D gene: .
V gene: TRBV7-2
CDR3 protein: CASRLEGETQYF
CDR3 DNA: TGTGCCAGCAGGTTAGAGGGAGAGACCCAGTACTTC

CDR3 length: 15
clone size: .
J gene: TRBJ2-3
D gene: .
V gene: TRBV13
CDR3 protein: CASSAPLAIWDTQYF
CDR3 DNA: TGTGCCAGCAGCGCACCGCTAGCAATCTGGGATACGCAGTATTTT

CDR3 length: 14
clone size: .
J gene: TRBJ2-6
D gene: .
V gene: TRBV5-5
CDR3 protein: CASSLTAGANVLTF
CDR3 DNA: TGTGCCAGCAGCTTGACTGCTGGGGCCAACGTCCTGACTTTC

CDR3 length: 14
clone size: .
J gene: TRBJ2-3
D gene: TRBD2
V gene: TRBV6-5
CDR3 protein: CASGPGLAQNTQYF
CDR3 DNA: TGTGCCAGCGGCCCGGGACTAGCACAAAATACGCAGTATTTT

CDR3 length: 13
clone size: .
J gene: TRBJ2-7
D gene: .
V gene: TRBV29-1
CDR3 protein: CSVGRLDAYEQYF
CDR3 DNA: TGCAGCGTTGGAAGGCTAGATGCCTACGAGCAGTACTTC

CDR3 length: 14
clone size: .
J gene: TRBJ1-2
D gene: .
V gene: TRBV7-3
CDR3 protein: CASSLGRDYYGYTF
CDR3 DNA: TGTGCCAGCAGCTTAGGCAGGGACTACTATGGCTACACCTTC

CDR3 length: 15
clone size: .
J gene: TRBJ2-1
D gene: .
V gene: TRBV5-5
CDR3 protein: CASSLAAEGYNEQFF
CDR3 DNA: TGTGCCAGCAGCTTAGCGGCGGAGGGGTACAATGAGCAGTTCTTC

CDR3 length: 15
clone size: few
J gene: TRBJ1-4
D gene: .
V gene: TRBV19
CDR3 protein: CASSPEVATNEKLFF
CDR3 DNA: TGTGCCAGTAGTCCCGAGGTTGCAACTAATGAAAAACTGTTTTTT

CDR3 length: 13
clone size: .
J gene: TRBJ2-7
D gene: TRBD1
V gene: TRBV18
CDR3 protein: CASSHGQVYEQYF
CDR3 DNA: TGTGCCAGCTCACACGGACAGGTCTACGAGCAGTACTTC

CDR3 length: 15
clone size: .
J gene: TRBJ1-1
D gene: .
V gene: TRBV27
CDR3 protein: CASSFGGIVNTEAFF
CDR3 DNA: TGTGCCAGCAGTTTCGGGGGTATAGTCAACACTGAAGCTTTCTTT

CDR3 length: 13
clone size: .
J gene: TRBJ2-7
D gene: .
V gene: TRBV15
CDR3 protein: CATSRDRPAEGYF
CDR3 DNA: TGTGCCACCAGCAGAGACCGCCCCGCCGAAGGATACTTC

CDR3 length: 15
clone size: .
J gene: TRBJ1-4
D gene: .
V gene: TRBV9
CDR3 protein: CASSVGATTNEKLFF
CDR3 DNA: TGTGCCAGCAGCGTAGGGGCTACAACTAATGAAAAACTGTTTTTT

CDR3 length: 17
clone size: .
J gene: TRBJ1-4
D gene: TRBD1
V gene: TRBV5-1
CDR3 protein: CASSLEGQFATNEKLFF
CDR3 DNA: TGCGCCAGCAGCTTGGAGGGACAGTTTGCAACTAATGAAAAACTGTTTTTT

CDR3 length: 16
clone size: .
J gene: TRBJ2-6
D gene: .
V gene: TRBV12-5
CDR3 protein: CASGLADGPGANVLTF
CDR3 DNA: TGTGCTAGTGGTTTGGCCGATGGCCCCGGGGCCAACGTCCTGACTTTC

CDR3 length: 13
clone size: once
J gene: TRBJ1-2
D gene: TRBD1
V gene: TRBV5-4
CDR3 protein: CASSLAGGGGYTF
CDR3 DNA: TGTGCCAGCAGCTTGGCAGGGGGAGGCGGCTACACCTTC

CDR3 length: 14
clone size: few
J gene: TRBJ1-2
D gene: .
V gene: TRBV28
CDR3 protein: CASSLVSDAGGYTF
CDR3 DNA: TGTGCCAGCAGTTTGGTTTCCGATGCCGGGGGCTACACCTTC

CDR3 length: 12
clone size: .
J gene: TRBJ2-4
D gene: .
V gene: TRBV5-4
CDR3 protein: CASSFQGNIQYF
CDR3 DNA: TGTGCCAGCAGCTTCCAGGGAAACATTCAGTACTTC

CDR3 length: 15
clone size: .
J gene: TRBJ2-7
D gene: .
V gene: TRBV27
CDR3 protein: CASKWRGGPTYEQYF
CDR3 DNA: TGTGCCAGCAAGTGGCGGGGCGGGCCCACTTACGAGCAGTACTTC

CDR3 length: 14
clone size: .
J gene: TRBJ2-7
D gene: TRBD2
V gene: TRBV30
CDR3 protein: CAWSTLAGADEQYF
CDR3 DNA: TGTGCCTGGAGTACATTAGCGGGAGCGGACGAGCAGTACTTC

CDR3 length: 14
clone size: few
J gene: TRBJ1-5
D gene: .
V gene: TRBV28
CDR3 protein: CASRSGDGGQPQHF
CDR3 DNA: TGTGCCAGCAGATCCGGGGACGGAGGTCAGCCCCAGCATTTT

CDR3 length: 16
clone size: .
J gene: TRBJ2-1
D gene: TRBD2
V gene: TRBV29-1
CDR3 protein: CSAESSGRFTYNEQFF
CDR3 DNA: TGCAGCGCTGAGTCAAGCGGGAGGTTCACATACAATGAGCAGTTCTTC

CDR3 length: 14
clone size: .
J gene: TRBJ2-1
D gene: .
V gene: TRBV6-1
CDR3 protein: CASRLGPAYNEQFF
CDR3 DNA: TGTGCCAGCCGCTTGGGGCCGGCCTACAATGAGCAGTTCTTC

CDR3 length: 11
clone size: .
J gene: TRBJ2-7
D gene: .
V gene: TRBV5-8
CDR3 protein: CASSRSYEQYF
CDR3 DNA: TGTGCCAGCAGTCGGTCCTACGAGCAGTACTTC

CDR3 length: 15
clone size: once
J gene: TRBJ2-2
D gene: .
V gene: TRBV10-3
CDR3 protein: CAISEGGTGTGELFF
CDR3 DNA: TGTGCCATCAGTGAGGGGGGGACGGGGACCGGGGAGCTGTTTTTT

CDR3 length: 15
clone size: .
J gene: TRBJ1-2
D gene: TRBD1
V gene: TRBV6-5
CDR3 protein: CASSPIRQGSKGYTF
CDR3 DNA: TGTGCCAGCAGTCCGATACGACAGGGCTCTAAGGGCTACACCTTC

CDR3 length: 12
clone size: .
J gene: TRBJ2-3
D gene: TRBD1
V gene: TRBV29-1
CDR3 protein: CSGRQGPDTQYF
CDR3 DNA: TGCAGCGGTAGACAGGGGCCAGATACGCAGTATTTT

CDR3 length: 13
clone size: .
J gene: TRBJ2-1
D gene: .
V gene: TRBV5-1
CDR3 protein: CASSLGAANEQFF
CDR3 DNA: TGCGCCAGCAGCTTGGGGGCCGCCAATGAGCAGTTCTTC

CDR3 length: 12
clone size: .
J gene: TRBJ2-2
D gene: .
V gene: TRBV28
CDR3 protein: CASSLLSGELFF
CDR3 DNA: TGTGCCAGCAGTTTATTAAGCGGGGAGCTGTTTTTT

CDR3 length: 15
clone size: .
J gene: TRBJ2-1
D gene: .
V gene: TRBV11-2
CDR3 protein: CASRGRQARRNEQFF
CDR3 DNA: TGTGCCAGCAGGGGCCGACAAGCCCGGAGGAATGAGCAGTTCTTC

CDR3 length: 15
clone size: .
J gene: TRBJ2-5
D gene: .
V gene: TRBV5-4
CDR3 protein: CASSLDGRIKGTQYF
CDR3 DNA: TGTGCCAGCAGCTTGGATGGCAGAATCAAAGGGACCCAGTACTTC

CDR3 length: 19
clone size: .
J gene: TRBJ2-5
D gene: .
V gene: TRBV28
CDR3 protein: CASSPERGISRRQLETQYF
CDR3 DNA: TGTGCCAGCAGCCCCGAGAGGGGCATAAGTAGGAGGCAATTAGAGACCCAGTACTTC

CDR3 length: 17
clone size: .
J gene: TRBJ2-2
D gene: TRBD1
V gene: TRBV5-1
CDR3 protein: CASSPRDRGRDTGELFF
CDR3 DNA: TGCGCCAGCAGCCCCCGGGACAGGGGCCGCGACACCGGGGAGCTGTTTTTT

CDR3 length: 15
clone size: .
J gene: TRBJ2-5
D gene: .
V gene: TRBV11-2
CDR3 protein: CASSLVLGAWETQYF
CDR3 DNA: TGTGCCAGCAGCTTAGTTCTGGGGGCTTGGGAGACCCAGTACTTC